Following are 7 T cell receptor beta chains from one sample sequenced in a study of blood T cell repertoires in COVID-19. Data came from immunoSEQ multiplex PCR; TCRdb stores just in-frame clones and leaves some out. The data hold tens of thousands of clones, with 84% observed a single time. Sequenced: peripheral blood. All receptors derive from a woman in her sixties or seventies with acute or convalescent COVID-19.

This sequence joins TRBV2 and TRBJ1-2; 10 positions agree with TRBD1. J gave up 7 bases and V 4 bases, and 3 bases lay outside the gene matches. This CDR3 spans 13 amino acids. Germline-derived CDR1 and CDR2 are SNHLY and FYNNEI. The chain's CDR3 is CASSGQGAIGYTF. In DNA, the CDR3 is TGTGCCAGCAGTGGACAGGGGGCGATTGGCTACACCTTC.

The chain joins TRBV3-1 (or the pseudogene TRBV3-2) to TRBJ1-1, with TRBD1 as a possible D gene (6 bases). Between the trimmed V and J ends, which lost 3 bases and 2 bases, there was a span of 13 bases. CDR3 length equals 15 residues. CDR1 and CDR2 from the germline V gene are LGHDT and YNNKEL (reference sequence). The CDR3 sequence: CASSHQGLLNTEAFF. In DNA, the CDR3 is TGTGCCAGCAGCCACCAGGGGTTGCTTAACACTGAAGCTTTCTTT.

This clone was counted a single time. V and J are TRBV4-1 and TRBJ1-2; 7 bases line up with TRBD1. V dropped 5 bases and J dropped 5; count of bases not matched to a gene: 8. Looked up from germline, CDR1 is MGHRA and CDR2 is YSYEKL. The CDR3 is 14 residues long. As DNA, the CDR3 is TGCGCCAGCAGCGATTGGCAGGGGGGATATGGCTACACCTTC. Amino acid sequence: CASSDWQGGYGYTF.

This chain joins TRBV14 and TRBJ1-6; D gene unclear. The CDR3 runs to 13 residues. CDR1 is SGHDN, CDR2 FVKESK, per germline. V gave up 5 bases and J gave up 7 bases, with 9 bases separating them. The CDR3 loop reads CASSFRLNSPLHF. CDR3 DNA sequence: TGTGCCAGCAGCTTTCGTTTGAATTCACCCCTCCACTTT.

V and J are TRBV3-1 (or the pseudogene TRBV3-2) and TRBJ1-1, with D unresolved. Between the trimmed V and J ends, which lost 5 bases and 0 bases, there was a span of 10 bases. This CDR3 has 14 residues. Looked up from germline, CDR1 is LGHDT and CDR2 is YNNKEL (reference sequence). The CDR3 protein is CASSRTTLNTEAFF. The CDR3, as DNA: TGTGCCAGCAGCAGGACTACCTTGAACACTGAAGCTTTCTTT.

The count of this clone is one. V usage is TRBV10-3 and J usage is TRBJ1-2; tentative D call: TRBD1 (5 bases). Between the trimmed V and J ends, which lost 0 bases and 2 bases, there was a span of 7 bases. The CDR3 sequence is 14 residues long. Germline CDR1 is ENHRY and CDR2 is SYGVKD. This CDR3 reads CAISESTVNYGYTF. The CDR3 DNA follows: TGTGCCATCAGTGAGTCGACAGTCAACTATGGCTACACCTTC.

This chain links TRBV6-5 with TRBJ2-7; a possible D gene is TRBD2 (5 bases). In germline, CDR1 is MNHEY, CDR2 SVGAGI. The CDR3 is made up of 13 amino acids. The V end was cut by 7 bases, the J end by 7 bases, with 17 bases between. The CDR3 DNA reads TGTGCCAGCATCACTAGGGAAGGGCGTGAGCAGTACTTC. It encodes CASITREGREQYF.